The TCR beta chain described here comes from a study of T-cell reconstitution after alpha-beta-depleted transplantation in children. Study-wide findings and caveats: A year had passed since transplant, and T-cell counts and diversity by then came mostly from newly produced T cells.

The V gene lost 2 bases and the J gene lost 4 bases, with 15 bases spanning the gap. CDR3 length: 15 residues. Germline V gives CDR1 SNHLY, CDR2 FYNNEI. A library of TCRbeta sequences, prepared with unique molecular identifiers, was generated. Via MiXCR, TCRdb re-called the PCR reads, giving one row per CDR3 protein. The table lists 780,000 or so distinct CDR3 sequences, roughly 15% of them singletons. This clonotype came up a few times. Antigen specificity is unknown. The starting material was PBMCs, mostly from graft donor cells, obtained 360 days after TCRalphabeta/CD19-depleted stem cell transplant. This TCR derives from a male patient younger than 18 who had a stem cell transplant for acute lymphoblastic leukemia, so the T cells may come from the graft donor. The chain links TRBV2 to TRBJ2-7; D is unresolved. In nucleotides, the CDR3 is TGTGCCAGCAGTGAATCAAATTACCCGACGTACGAGCAGTACTTC. Protein: CASSESNYPTYEQYF.